This T cell receptor (beta chain) was identified in a study of monozygotic twins with cystic fibrosis. Libraries were prepared by immunoSEQ multiplex PCR; TCRdb keeps only in-frame clonotypes and omits some of them. The sample lists 35,000 or so clones, about 80% occurring once. Germline V CDR1 and CDR2: SGHTA, FQGTGA. The V gene end was trimmed by 6 bases and the J gene end by 6 bases; junction bases not matched to a gene: 8. This CDR3 spans 15 amino acids. This sequence was found in a girl between 2 and 10 years old with cystic fibrosis. This rearrangement joins TRBV7-3 to TRBJ2-1, with 10 bases aligning to TRBD2. The specimen was blood. The CDR3: CASSSLAGITNEQFF. In DNA, the CDR3 is TGTGCCAGCAGTTCACTAGCGGGGATTACCAATGAGCAGTTCTTC.